Listed below are T cell receptor beta chains from one sample, sequenced in a study of T-cell memory formation after mild COVID-19. MiXCR, applied by TCRdb to the 5' RACE reads, yields one record per CDR3 protein. Of about 55,000 distinct CDR3 sequences in the sample, 8% to 10% are singletons; the top ten hold 1.2%. Specimen: PBMCs or a T cell subset sorted from them (not recorded which). The source is a man younger than 35 who had mild COVID-19 (a few samples of this study predate the infection). Cell type and time point are not known. Each CDR3 is given with its conserved first and last residue. The D gene is left open where the match is weak. Where a row states a size, it is once, few, many or the class of an expanded clone; other rows omit it.

>11|TRBJ1-2|-|-|TRBV5-6
TGTGCCAGCAGCTTTGGACTAGGCTACACCTTC
CASSFGLGYTF
>15|TRBJ2-1|-|few|TRBV5-1
TGCGCCAGCAGCTTGGGCGGGACAGCGGACAATGAGCAGTTCTTC
CASSLGGTADNEQFF
>13|TRBJ1-2|TRBD1|few|TRBV18
TGTGCCAGCTTGAGGACAGGGGGCTATGGCTACACCTTC
CASLRTGGYGYTF
>14|TRBJ2-7|-|-|TRBV30
TGTGCCTGGAGTGTACTGGACGGGTCCTACGAGCAGTACTTC
CAWSVLDGSYEQYF
>14|TRBJ2-3|TRBD2|many|TRBV7-2
TGTGCCAGCAGCCCCGGGGGGGACACAGATACGCAGTATTTT
CASSPGGDTDTQYF
>12|TRBJ1-2|-|-|TRBV5-1
TGCGCCAGCAGGGCGACAAATTATGGCTACACCTTC
CASRATNYGYTF
>15|TRBJ2-2|-|many|TRBV18
TGTGCCAGCTCACCTTTGGCAGCGGTCACCGGGGAGCTGTTTTTT
CASSPLAAVTGELFF
>15|TRBJ2-7|-|-|TRBV5-1
TGCGCCAGCCAGACCGCCGGGACGTTCGGTTACGAGCAGTACTTC
CASQTAGTFGYEQYF
>13|TRBJ1-2|-|-|TRBV7-3
TGTGCCAGCAGCTTAGATAGAAAGGACGGCTACACCTTC
CASSLDRKDGYTF
>14|TRBJ1-4|-|-|TRBV5-1
TGCGCCAGCAGCCTTAGTAAGGAAAATGAAAAACTGTTTTTT
CASSLSKENEKLFF
>14|TRBJ1-2|TRBD1|-|TRBV20-1
TGCAGTGCTAGAGTCCTCGGACAGGAAGATGGCTACACCTTC
CSARVLGQEDGYTF
>15|TRBJ2-2|-|few|TRBV20-1
TGCAGTGCCCCCCGACCGGGGGACAACACCGGGGAGCTGTTTTTT
CSAPRPGDNTGELFF
>14|TRBJ2-1|-|-|TRBV7-7
TGTGCCAGCAGCTTACCAGGAACCTTCAATGAGCAGTTCTTC
CASSLPGTFNEQFF
>12|TRBJ1-2|TRBD1|once|TRBV2
TGTGCCAGCAGGGACAGGGGAGGTGGCTACACCTTC
CASRDRGGGYTF
>14|TRBJ2-3|-|many|TRBV7-2
TGTGCCAGCAGCTTTGTTGGGGGGCTAGATACGCAGTATTTT
CASSFVGGLDTQYF
>13|TRBJ2-7|TRBD1|few|TRBV4-3
TGCGCCAGCAGCCAAGAAAGACAGGGGGTGAAGTACTTC
CASSQERQGVKYF
>13|TRBJ1-1|-|-|TRBV11-2
TGTGCCAGCAGCTTAGGGGGGGTCACTGAAGCTTTCTTT
CASSLGGVTEAFF
>16|TRBJ2-5|TRBD2|few|TRBV7-2
TGTGCCAGCCGGACTAGCGGGGGGGCCTCGGGAGAGACCCAGTACTTC
CASRTSGGASGETQYF
>14|TRBJ2-6|-|many|TRBV5-1
TGCGCCAGCAGCCTACGGGGGGGGGCCAACGTCCTGACTTTC
CASSLRGGANVLTF
>13|TRBJ1-2|-|few|TRBV20-1
TGCAGTGCTGGAGAAGACAGTCAGGGCGGCTACACCTTC
CSAGEDSQGGYTF
>16|TRBJ1-1|TRBD1|-|TRBV4-1
TGCGCCAGCACCGGACTCCCAGGGGGCGAGGACACTGAAGCTTTCTTT
CASTGLPGGEDTEAFF
>13|TRBJ1-6|TRBD1|-|TRBV19
TGTGCCAGTAACGGACAGGGGGTCTCACCCCTCCACTTT
CASNGQGVSPLHF
>13|TRBJ2-5|-|-|TRBV7-6
TGTGCCAGCCGAGGGGTGTCTCAAGAGACCCAGTACTTC
CASRGVSQETQYF
>13|TRBJ1-5|-|-|TRBV7-2
TGTGCCAGCAGCCGGGACACGAATCAGCCCCAGCATTTT
CASSRDTNQPQHF
>15|TRBJ1-1|-|few|TRBV5-4
TGTGCCAGCAGCACCATGGGGGACGGGAACACTGAAGCTTTCTTT
CASSTMGDGNTEAFF
>15|TRBJ2-3|-|-|TRBV4-3
TGCGCCAGCAGCCAAGATCACGGGCGCACAGATACGCAGTATTTT
CASSQDHGRTDTQYF
>15|TRBJ1-1|TRBD1|few|TRBV4-3
TGCGCCAGCAGCCAAATAGGACAGGGGAACACTGAAGCTTTCTTT
CASSQIGQGNTEAFF
>11|TRBJ1-5|-|few|TRBV27
TGTGCCACTGGGGTCAATCAGCCCCAGCATTTT
CATGVNQPQHF
>15|TRBJ2-5|-|few|TRBV7-2
TGTGCCAGCAGCCCTAGTCGGGGTTTAAGAGAGACCCAGTACTTC
CASSPSRGLRETQYF
>11|TRBJ2-3|-|-|TRBV9
TGTGCCAGCAGCGTAGCAGATACGCAGTATTTT
CASSVADTQYF
>12|TRBJ2-7|-|-|TRBV3-1
TGTGCCAGCAGCCAAAGGCGGAGTGAGCAGTACTTC
CASSQRRSEQYF
>13|TRBJ2-1|-|-|TRBV7-7
TGTGCCAGCAGCTTCTCCCGTGGTGGTGAGCAGTTCTTC
CASSFSRGGEQFF
>15|TRBJ2-1|TRBD2|many|TRBV5-1
TGCGCCAGCAGCCTCGCTAGCGGGGGTGTCGATGAGCAGTTCTTC
CASSLASGGVDEQFF
>14|TRBJ2-6|-|-|TRBV20-1
TGCAGTGCCCACGCCTGGGCTGGGGCCAACGTCCTGACTTTC
CSAHAWAGANVLTF
>15|TRBJ1-4|TRBD1|few|TRBV6-5
TGTGCCAGCAGTTTTACAGGGGGTTATCGGGAAAAACTGTTTTTT
CASSFTGGYREKLFF
>14|TRBJ2-3|-|many|TRBV5-1
TGCGCCAGCAGCTCGGGGCGAGGCACAGATACGCAGTATTTT
CASSSGRGTDTQYF
>15|TRBJ2-3|TRBD1|-|TRBV29-1
TGCAGCGTGGGGGACAGGGGAAAAGTTACAGATACGCAGTATTTT
CSVGDRGKVTDTQYF
>16|TRBJ2-4|TRBD1|few|TRBV6-2/TRBV6-3
TGTGCCAGCAGTTACCTACCTAGGGGACAGGGGATCATTCAGTACTTC
CASSYLPRGQGIIQYF
>16|TRBJ2-3|-|many|TRBV5-1
TGCGCCAGCAGCTTGGCAGTGGAGGGCGGCGGCGATACGCAGTATTTT
CASSLAVEGGGDTQYF
>16|TRBJ2-6|-|-|TRBV7-2
TGTGCCAGCAGGGTAGGGGGAGGGTCTGGGGCCAACGTCCTGACTTTC
CASRVGGGSGANVLTF
>17|TRBJ1-2|-|few|TRBV6-5
TGTGCCAGCAGTTACTCAGGGGCTGAAGGGGCCAACTATGGCTACACCTTC
CASSYSGAEGANYGYTF
>15|TRBJ1-5|-|few|TRBV12-3/TRBV12-4
TGTGCCAGCAGTTCCTCCGGGACTGTAATTCAGCCCCAGCATTTT
CASSSSGTVIQPQHF
>15|TRBJ2-7|-|many|TRBV19
TGTGCCAGTAGTATCGGTTGGGGGGCGAGCCACGAGCAGTACTTC
CASSIGWGASHEQYF
>13|TRBJ1-2|TRBD1|-|TRBV6-5
TGTGCCAGCAGGGACAGGGGGAGCTATGGCTACACCTTC
CASRDRGSYGYTF
>15|TRBJ1-4|TRBD1|-|TRBV20-1
TGCAGTGCAACGGGACAGGGTTCTTCTAATGAAAAACTGTTTTTT
CSATGQGSSNEKLFF
>16|TRBJ2-1|TRBD2|-|TRBV20-1
TGCAGTGCTCAAATTCTAGCGGGGGGGCCTCGTAATGAGCAGTTCTTC
CSAQILAGGPRNEQFF